A single T cell receptor (beta chain) is shown here with its context. Antigen: not known. The study ran its PCR with 60 Vbeta and 13 Jbeta primers. Profiled with immunoSEQ multiplex PCR; TCRdb holds only in-frame clones, not every one. The table lists around 250,000 clones, roughly four fifths of them singletons. Donors showed nominal health when sampled, although they likely had unrecorded immune exposures. The V gene's germline CDR1 is MDHEN and CDR2 SYDVKM. The trim removed 6 bases at V and 4 bases at J, leaving 10 bases unmatched. The CDR3 contains 15 residues. The data were taken from a study of cytomegalovirus exposure and HLA in healthy donors. The study, taken as a whole, reports: When presence/absence was analysed, sequencing depth was taken to be roughly uniform across donors. The majority of CMV-associated TCR beta chains were reported as apparently HLA-restricted in a later analysis.

Input material: PBMCs. The chain employs TRBV28 and TRBJ2-7, with 9 bases aligning to TRBD1. The origin of this receptor is an older woman in good health and CMV-seropositive. This chain's CDR3 is CASRSGTGQVYEQYF. CDR3 DNA sequence: TGTGCCAGCAGGTCCGGGACAGGGCAGGTTTACGAGCAGTACTTC.